This TCR beta chain was found in a study of blood T cells in healthy people across ages. Notes on the study in general: Correlation between TCR beta diversity and naive T cell percentage was strong. The study regarded diversity estimates from one million T cells as underestimates.

A J-beta primer mix and a sample-barcoded 5' primer were used in a second PCR of roughly 7 to 12 cycles. Every sample returned 2.5 million or more CDR3-containing paired-end reads. TCRdb passed the 5' RACE reads through MiXCR, listing each CDR3 protein once. Of roughly 2 million distinct CDR3 sequences listed, about 49% are singletons. Worth noting for this clonotype: Its specificity is not known.

This CDR3 contains 17 residues. CDR1 DFQATT and CDR2 SNEGSKA come from the germline V gene (reference sequence). V was shortened by 1 base and J by 2 bases, with 19 bases between the two germline ends. Input material: blood. The chain couples TRBV20-1 to TRBJ2-3; D might be TRBD2 (5 bases). This receptor was identified in a woman in her thirties or forties in good health. DNA of the CDR3: TGCAGTGCTAGAGCCCCCGGTGGGCTAGCTGTCACAGATACGCAGTATTTT. Amino acid sequence: CSARAPGGLAVTDTQYF.